These 8 T cell receptor beta chains came from one sample sequenced in a study of CD8 T cells in Susac syndrome. 0.5 to 1 ug RNA was reverse transcribed with random hexamers. Each CDR3 protein is one row after TCRdb ran MiXCR on the immunoSEQ multiplex PCR reads. The sample has 250,000 to 350,000 distinct CDR3 sequences, approximately 84% seen once; the top ten hold over 0.1%. The specimen was CD8+ T cells from PBMCs. These receptors were taken from a human donor with multiple sclerosis.

The rearrangement links TRBV4-1 to TRBJ1-2; perhaps TRBD1 as D (6 bases). The CDR3 runs 15 residues. Germline V gene data show CDR1 as MGHRA and CDR2 as YSYEKL. V was clipped by 0 bases and J by 8 bases, with 16 bases between them. This chain's CDR3 is CASSQEERGHGGYTF. CDR3 coding DNA: TGCGCCAGCAGCCAAGAAGAGCGGGGGCATGGCGGCTACACCTTC.

Points on this clonotype: The junction departs from germline at one end; a sequencing error may be responsible. V and J are TRBV2 and TRBJ2-7; 8 nucleotides line up with TRBD2. The CDR3 spans 15 residues. In germline, CDR1 is SNHLY, CDR2 FYNNEI. CDR3 sequence reads: CASKIISGGIDDQYF. As DNA, the CDR3 is TGTGCCAGCAAGATCATTTCGGGAGGGATAGACGACCAGTACTTC.

Points on this clonotype: At one of its ends the junction is not consistent with the germline gene, which may arise from a read error. The V gene is TRBV28, the J gene TRBJ2-1; D is perhaps TRBD1 (5 bases). The CDR3 length is 11 residues. Germline V gene sequence: CDR1 MDHEN, CDR2 SYDVKM. CDR3 in amino acids: CARRRGSEQFF. CDR3 bases: TGTGCCCGCAGAAGGGGTTCTGAGCAGTTCTTC.

V is TRBV29-1 and J is TRBJ2-7; TRBD2 is a possible D gene (6 bases). Looked up from germline, CDR1 is SQVTM and CDR2 is ANQGSEA. V lost 0 bases to trimming and J lost 3 bases, with 6 bases between them. CDR3 length equals 12 residues. The chain's CDR3 is CSVEERGYEQYF. CDR3 DNA: TGCAGCGTTGAAGAGCGGGGCTACGAGCAGTACTTC.

V and J are TRBV7-3 and TRBJ2-1; 8 positions match TRBD2. Germline CDR1 SGHTA, CDR2 FQGTGA. This CDR3 region has 14 residues. Germline trimming cut 4 bases from V and 8 bases from J; bases unmatched to any gene: 7. The CDR3 region is CASSSSGGSDEQFF. CDR3 DNA sequence: TGTGCCAGCAGCTCAAGCGGGGGTTCGGATGAGCAGTTCTTC. Variable domain in full (rest from reference TRBV7-3 and TRBJ2-1): GAGVSQTPSNKVTEKGKYVELRCDPISGHTALYWYRQSLGQGPEFLIYFQGTGAADDSGLPNDRFFAVRPEGSVSTLKIQRTERGDSAVYLCASSSSGGSDEQFFGPGTRLTVL.

About this clonotype itself: A junction boundary mismatches the germline segment, possibly from a read error. The genes are TRBV20-1 and TRBJ1-1; TRBD1 might be the D (6 bases). The germline V gene has CDR1 DFQATT and CDR2 SNEGSKA (reference sequence). The CDR3 length is 16 residues. CDR3 amino acids: CSAKPGHLDGNTEVFF. DNA of the CDR3: TGCAGTGCAAAACCGGGACACCTGGACGGAAACACTGAAGTTTTCTTT.

This chain uses TRBV7-9 with TRBJ2-7; D assignment may be TRBD1 or TRBD2 (5 bases each). Germline CDR1 reads SEHNR; CDR2 reads FQNEAQ (reference sequence). The ends were cut back, 3 bases at V and 3 bases at J, with 24 bases in the middle. This CDR3 has 18 amino acids. The CDR3: CASSFDGGIWGLGYEQYF. CDR3 in DNA: TGTGCCAGCAGCTTTGATGGGGGAATATGGGGCTTGGGCTACGAGCAGTACTTC.

The chain joins TRBV24-1 to TRBJ1-2; possibly TRBD1 for D (5 bases). V was pared by 5 bases and J by 3 bases, with 21 bases between. From germline, CDR1 is KGHDR and CDR2 SFDVKD. CDR3 length: 17 amino acids. The CDR3 nucleotides are TGTGCCACCAGTGGTTGGCGGGATGGGACTCAAGACTATGGCTACACCTTC. It specifies CATSGWRDGTQDYGYTF.